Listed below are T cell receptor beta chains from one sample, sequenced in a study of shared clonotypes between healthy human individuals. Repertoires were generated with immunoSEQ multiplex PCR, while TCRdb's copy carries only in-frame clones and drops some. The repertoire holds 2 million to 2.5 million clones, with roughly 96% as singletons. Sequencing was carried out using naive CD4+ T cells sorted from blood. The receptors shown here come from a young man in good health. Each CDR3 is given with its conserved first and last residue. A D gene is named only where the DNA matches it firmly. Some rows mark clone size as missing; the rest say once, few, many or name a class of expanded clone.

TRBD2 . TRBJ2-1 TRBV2 TGTGCCAGCAGTGGACTAGCGGGGGGATTTAATGAGCAGTTCTTC CASSGLAGGFNEQFF
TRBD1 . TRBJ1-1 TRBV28 TGTGCCAGCAGTCGGGCGGACAGGGGGCAAAATGAAGCTTTCTTT CASSRADRGQNEAFF
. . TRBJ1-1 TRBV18 TGTGCCAGCTCACCACGTACGGGGGAGAACACTGAAGCTTTCTTT CASSPRTGENTEAFF
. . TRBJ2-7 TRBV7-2 TGTGCCAGCAGCTTAGTAGCGGCAGGGGGTATTTACGAGCAGTACTTC CASSLVAAGGIYEQYF
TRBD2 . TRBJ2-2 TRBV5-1 TGCGCCAGCAGCACAGACCCCGGGGGGTACGGGGAGCTGTTTTTT CASSTDPGGYGELFF
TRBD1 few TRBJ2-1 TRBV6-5 TGTGCCAGCAGTTACCTCCGACAGGGGAAATACAATGAGCAGTTCTTC CASSYLRQGKYNEQFF
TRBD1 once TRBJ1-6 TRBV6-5 TGTGCCAGCAGTTACCAGGGACAGGGGTACTCACCCCTCCACTTT CASSYQGQGYSPLHF
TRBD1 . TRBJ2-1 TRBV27 TGTGCCAGCAGTTTGAACAGGGGTGAGCAGTTCTTC CASSLNRGEQFF
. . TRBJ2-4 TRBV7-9 TGTGCCAGCAGCATGGGGGTAAACATTCAGTACTTC CASSMGVNIQYF
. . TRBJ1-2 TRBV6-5 TGTGCCAGCAGAACCTTATCAAGCGGGGATCGGGGCTTCACCTTC CASRTLSSGDRGFTF
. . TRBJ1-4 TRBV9 TGTGCCAGCAGCGTAGGGGCCGCGGGGGATAATGAAAAACTGTTTTTT CASSVGAAGDNEKLFF
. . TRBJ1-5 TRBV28 TGTGCCAGCAGCCGGGGAGCTTGGACGACCCAGCATTTT CASSRGAWTTQHF
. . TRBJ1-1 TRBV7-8 TGTGCCAGCAGCTCCCGCCCTAGGGGGGCGGTGGATAAGGACACTGAAGCTTTCTTT CASSSRPRGAVDKDTEAFF
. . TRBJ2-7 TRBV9 TGTGCCAGCAGCCCAAATCCGGGACAAACCTACGAGCAGTACTTC CASSPNPGQTYEQYF
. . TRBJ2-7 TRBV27 TGTGCCAGCAGTTCCGTTGGCGGGAACGAGCAGTACTTC CASSSVGGNEQYF
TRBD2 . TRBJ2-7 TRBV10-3 TGTGCCATCAGTGGTACCCCCAAAACTAGCGTACAATACGAGCAGTACTTC CAISGTPKTSVQYEQYF
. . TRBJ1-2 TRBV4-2 TGTGCCAGCAGCCAAGGTGGGGCCGGGCTGGGTGGCTACACCTTC CASSQGGAGLGGYTF
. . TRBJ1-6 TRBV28 TGTGCCAGCAGTTTTTCAGATCCGAGCAGTTCACCCCTCCACTTT CASSFSDPSSSPLHF
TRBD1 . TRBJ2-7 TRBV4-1 TGCGCCAGCAGCCAGCCGGGACAGGGGACCGAGCAGTACTTC CASSQPGQGTEQYF
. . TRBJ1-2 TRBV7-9 TGTGCCAGGACACGTGTTCCCTATGGCTACACCTTC CARTRVPYGYTF
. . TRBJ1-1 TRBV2 TGTGCCAGCAGTGAGGCCCATGGGCGTGAAGCTTTCTTT CASSEAHGREAFF
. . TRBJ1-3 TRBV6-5 TGTGCCAGCAGTATGGGACGGAACTCTGGAAACACCATATATTTT CASSMGRNSGNTIYF
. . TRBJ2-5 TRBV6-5 TGTGCCAGCAGTTACTCCCCGGGATTTCCAGAGGAGACCCAGTACTTC CASSYSPGFPEETQYF
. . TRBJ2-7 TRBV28 TGTGCCAGCAGTAGGGGGGAGTGGGGACTACACGAGCAGTACTTC CASSRGEWGLHEQYF
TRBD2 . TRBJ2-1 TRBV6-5 TGTGCCAGCTCCCGAGGTCTAGCGGACTACAATGAGCAGTTCTTC CASSRGLADYNEQFF
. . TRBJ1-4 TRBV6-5 TGTGCCAGCAGTTACCTGTCCTCTAATGAAAAACTGTTTTTT CASSYLSSNEKLFF